The T cell receptor beta chain described here comes from a study of Tregs in tolerant kidney transplant recipients. The CDR3 is 15 amino acids. The germline gives CDR1 MDHEN, CDR2 SYDVKM. V lost 6 bases to trimming and J lost 2 bases; unmatched junction nucleotides: 6. Libraries were prepared by immunoSEQ multiplex PCR; TCRdb keeps only in-frame clonotypes and omits some of them. The sample has nearly 95,000 clones, approximately 94% seen once. The receptor was derived from a human donor who received a combined kidney and bone marrow transplant. The source was CD4+ T cells from blood, collected before the transplant. This chain links TRBV28 with TRBJ2-1, with 8 bases lining up with TRBD2. Written as DNA, the CDR3 is TGTGCCAGCAGGGTAAGCGGGGGCCCCTACAATGAGCAGTTCTTC. It codes for CASRVSGGPYNEQFF.